The clone carrying this T cell receptor beta chain was picked up one time. Antigen unknown. The sample originates from a study of cytomegalovirus exposure and HLA in healthy donors. The donors were in the approximately 120-subject validation cohort; that cohort was separate from the 666-subject first cohort. Data came from immunoSEQ multiplex PCR; TCRdb stores just in-frame clones and leaves some out. In the table there are 76,000 or so clones, approximately 93% of which are singletons. Study-level points and caveats: Usually a TCR sequence was rare, but some public TCRs were found in many donors. The tendency of first-cohort TCR clusters to co-occur in the 120 or so validation repertoires was identified by a subsequent analysis. Researchers counted around 150 TCR beta chains as cytomegalovirus-associated.

The source of this sequence is a woman aged 18-30 years in good health and CMV-seronegative. Sample: PBMCs.

This CDR3 reads CASSLDRSYGYTF. The CDR3 nucleotides are TGTGCCAGCAGCTTAGACAGGTCCTATGGCTACACCTTC. The V gene is TRBV7-8, the J gene TRBJ1-2, with D possibly TRBD1 on 5 matching bases. Per germline, CDR1 SGHVS and CDR2 FQNEAQ. Trimming stripped 1 base from V and 4 bases from J, with 7 bases between. The length of the CDR3 is 13 residues.